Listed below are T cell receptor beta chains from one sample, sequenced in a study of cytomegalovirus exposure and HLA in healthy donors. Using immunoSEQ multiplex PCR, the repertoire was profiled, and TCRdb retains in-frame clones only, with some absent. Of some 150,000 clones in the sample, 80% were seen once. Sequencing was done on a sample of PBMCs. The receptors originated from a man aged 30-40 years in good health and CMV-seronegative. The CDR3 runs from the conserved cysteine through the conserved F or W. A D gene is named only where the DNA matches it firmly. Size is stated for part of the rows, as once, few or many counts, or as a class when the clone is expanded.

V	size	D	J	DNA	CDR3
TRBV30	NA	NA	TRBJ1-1	TGTGCCTGGAGTGCAGGCATGGGCGCTTTCTTT	CAWSAGMGAFF
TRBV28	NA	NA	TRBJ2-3	TGTGCCAGCAGCCTCGGGGGATGGGGGTCGCAGTATTTT	CASSLGGWGSQYF
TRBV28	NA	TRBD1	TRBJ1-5	TGTGCCAGCAGTAGCGGACAGGGGATTCAGCCCCAGCATTTT	CASSSGQGIQPQHF
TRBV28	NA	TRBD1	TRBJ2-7	TGTGCCAGCAGTTTTCTGGACAGGGAGAGCTACGAGCAGTACTTC	CASSFLDRESYEQYF
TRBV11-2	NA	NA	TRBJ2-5	TGTGCCAGCAGCCGCCCAGCGGAGACCCAGTACTTC	CASSRPAETQYF
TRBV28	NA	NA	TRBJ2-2	TGTGCCAGCACCACAGGGAGGGGCTACACCGGGGAGCTGTTTTTT	CASTTGRGYTGELFF
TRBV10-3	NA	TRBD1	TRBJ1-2	TGTGCCATCAGTGAGGACAGGGCGACCTATGGCTACACCTTC	CAISEDRATYGYTF
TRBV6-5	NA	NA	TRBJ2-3	TGTGCCAGCAGCTTACAGGGAACAGATACGCAGTATTTT	CASSLQGTDTQYF
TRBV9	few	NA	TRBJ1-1	TGTGCCAGCAGCGATCAGGGGCTTAAGGTGAACACTGAAGCTTTCTTT	CASSDQGLKVNTEAFF
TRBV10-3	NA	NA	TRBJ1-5	TGTGCCATCAGTGAGTCGAATGCGGGGCTCGTCAATCAGCCCCAGCATTTT	CAISESNAGLVNQPQHF